In this sample, the clone carrying this T cell receptor (beta chain) turned up many times. Its matching antigen is unknown. The sample belongs to a study of CD8+CD57+ T cells in acquired aplastic anemia. About the study: CD4+ and CD8+ cells, once sorted, gave DNA averaging roughly 3.4 ug.

Genomic DNA templated the TCR beta VDJ and CDR3 profiling. TCRdb fed the reads into MiXCR, producing one record per CDR3 protein. The table records about 400,000 distinct CDR3 sequences, roughly 68% of them present only once. Broader study findings: CD8+ Simpson's diversity showed no significant patient-control difference. Patients and controls shared 25 to 30 CD8+ CDR3 sequences, which appeared highly expressed in patients and within their immunodominant clones.

The V gene's germline CDR1 is DFQATT and CDR2 SNEGSKA (reference sequence). The CDR3 runs to 13 residues. The J segment lost 8 bases and the V segment lost 4 bases, leaving 5 bases of the junction unmatched. Sequencing was carried out using sorted CD4+, CD8+, or CD8+CD57+ T cells (not recorded which) from PBMCs. The TCR sequence derives from a human donor in good health, serving as a control. This chain links TRBV20-1 with TRBJ1-6; 7 nucleotides match TRBD1. The CDR3 DNA sequence: TGCAGTGCTAAGGGGACAGAAGATTCACCCCTCCACTTT. Translation: CSAKGTEDSPLHF.